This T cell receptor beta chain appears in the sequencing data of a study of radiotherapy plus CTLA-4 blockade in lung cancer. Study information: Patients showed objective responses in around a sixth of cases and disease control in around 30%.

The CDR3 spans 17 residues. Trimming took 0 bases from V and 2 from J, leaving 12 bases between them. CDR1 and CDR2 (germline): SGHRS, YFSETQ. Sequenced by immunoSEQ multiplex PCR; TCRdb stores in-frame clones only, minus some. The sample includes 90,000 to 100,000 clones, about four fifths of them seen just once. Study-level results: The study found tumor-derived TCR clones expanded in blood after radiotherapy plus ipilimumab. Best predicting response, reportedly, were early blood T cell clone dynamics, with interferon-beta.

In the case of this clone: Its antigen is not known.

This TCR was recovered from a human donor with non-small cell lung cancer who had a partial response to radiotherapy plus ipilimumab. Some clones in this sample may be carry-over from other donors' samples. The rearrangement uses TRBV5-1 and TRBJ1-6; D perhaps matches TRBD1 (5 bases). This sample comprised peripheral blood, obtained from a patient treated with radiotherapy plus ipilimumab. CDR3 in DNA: TGCGCCAGCAGCTTGGAAGTACAGGATCCCTATAATTCACCCCTCCACTTT. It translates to CASSLEVQDPYNSPLHF.